The T cell receptor beta chain described here comes from a study of a mutant IDH1 vaccine in newly diagnosed glioma. Across the study: Earlier care involved radiotherapy, temozolomide, or both, and the majority received both.

From germline, CDR1 is SGHNT and CDR2 YYREEE (reference sequence). The CDR3 sequence is 13 residues long. The ends were cut back, 5 bases at V and 1 base at J, with 9 bases in the middle. Data came from immunoSEQ multiplex PCR; TCRdb stores just in-frame clones and leaves some out. In the table there are some 48,000 clones, 76% of which are singletons. Time point here: week 35, safety follow-up. What each vaccine dose contained was 300 ug of mutant IDH1 20-mer peptide, accompanied by topical imiquimod. This clone has just a few counts. Its antigen remains unknown. This receptor was identified in a man aged 40-49 years with glioma. The V and J genes are TRBV5-4 and TRBJ1-1; D unclear. The sequences come from PBMCs, collected from a glioma patient whose treatment included an IDH1 peptide vaccine. The CDR3 bases are TGTGCCAGCAGATTCTCGGAGAACACTGAAGCTTTCTTT. Translating it yields CASRFSENTEAFF.